The 16 T cell receptor beta chains below were found in one sample sequenced in a study of spatial heterogeneity in lung cancer. The time point is: blood at routine non-recurrence follow-up after resection. Sequencing of whole RNA from tumor, nontumor lung or frozen PBMC involved no sorting. TCRdb called the 5' RACE reads again in MiXCR, with one record for every CDR3 protein. The sample comprises tens of thousands of distinct CDR3 sequences, around 7.7% of which are singletons, and around 35% rests with the top ten. The sequencing here drew on PBMCs, taken at follow-up. The receptors were sampled from a female donor with early-stage non-small cell lung cancer.

There are a few counts of this clonotype. This may be a read error: a much more frequent sequence differs by one nucleotide. The chain has TRBV5-1 and TRBJ2-1, with 10 bases identical to TRBD2. V lost 7 bases, J lost 12 bases, and 19 bases stayed unmatched. CDR3 length: 16 residues. CDR1 is SGHRS, CDR2 YFSETQ, per germline. The CDR3 reads CASEPTSGATYFVQFF. The CDR3, as DNA: TGCGCCAGCGAACCAACTAGCGGGGCGACCTATTTTGTGCAGTTCTTC.

This sequence joins TRBV5-1 and TRBJ2-1; no clear D gene. From germline, CDR1 is SGHRS and CDR2 YFSETQ. CDR3 length equals 16 residues. Trimming pared 0 bases from V and 6 bases from J, leaving 16 bases between. CDR3 loop: CASSLANGRAGNEQFF. Written as DNA, the CDR3 is TGCGCCAGCAGCTTGGCCAACGGTCGGGCTGGCAATGAGCAGTTCTTC.

This clonotype has ten or more counts. This sequence joins TRBV7-2 and TRBJ1-6; tentatively, D is TRBD1 (5 bases). CDR3 length: 15 amino acids. Germline CDR1 is SGHTA and CDR2 is FQGNSA. The germline V and J ends were trimmed by 5 bases and 7 bases, with 15 bases remaining between them. This chain's CDR3 is CASSLGGPGNSPLHF. Written as DNA, the CDR3 is TGTGCCAGCAGCCTGGGGGGACCAGGGAATTCACCCCTCCACTTT.

At least ten counts were recorded for this clonotype. The chain recombines TRBV20-1 with TRBJ2-7; a weak D match, TRBD2 (5 bases). The germline V and J ends were trimmed by 5 bases and 3 bases, with 14 bases remaining between them. Germline V gene sequence: CDR1 DFQATT, CDR2 SNEGSKA (reference sequence). The CDR3 contains 13 residues. The CDR3 DNA sequence: TGCAGTGCTGACAAAGAGGGTCGCTACGAGCAGTACTTC. Its protein product is CSADKEGRYEQYF.

V usage is TRBV5-1 and J usage is TRBJ2-7, with 9 bases fitting TRBD2. CDR3 length: 15 residues. Trimming removed 2 bases from V and 5 bases from J; junction bases left unmatched: 8. The V gene's germline CDR1 is SGHRS and CDR2 YFSETQ. The CDR3 region is CASSFLAGSINEQYF. CDR3 in DNA: TGCGCCAGCAGCTTTCTAGCGGGGAGTATCAACGAGCAGTACTTC.

Ten or more counts support this clonotype. The chain links TRBV10-1 to TRBJ2-3, with D tentatively TRBD1 or TRBD2 (5 bases each). There are 16 residues in the CDR3. V lost 3 bases, J lost 4 bases, and 17 bases lay in between. Germline values: CDR1 WNHNN, CDR2 SYGVQD (reference sequence). CDR3 DNA: TGCGCCAGCAGTGACCCCTCTGGGGGTCCGGCAGATACGCAGTATTTT. This sequence encodes CASSDPSGGPADTQYF.

This clonotype was seen at least ten times. The chain links TRBV3-1 to TRBJ2-3, with TRBD1 as a possible D gene (6 bases). The CDR3 length is 15 residues. V was trimmed by 6 bases and J by 8 bases, leaving 21 bases between them. Germline V lookup: CDR1 LGHDT, CDR2 YNNKEL (reference sequence). As DNA, the CDR3 is TGTGCCAGCAGTCAAAGAGGGACACCGCCGGGTACGCAGTATTTT. Its translation is CASSQRGTPPGTQYF.

Details on this clonotype: Since a much larger clone is just one base distant, this may be a read error. The chain combines TRBV7-2 with TRBJ1-5; D unclear. Germline-derived CDR1 and CDR2 are SGHTA and FQGNSA. This CDR3 spans 13 amino acids. CDR3 DNA: TGTGCCGGCAGCCGGCAGCTCAATCAGCCCCAGCATTTT. Translation: CAGSRQLNQPQHF.

This sequence joins TRBV11-2 and TRBJ1-1, with D possibly TRBD1 on 6 matching bases. Per the germline V gene, CDR1 is SGHAT and CDR2 is FQNNGV. V gave up 5 bases and J gave up 5 bases, with 15 bases separating them. The CDR3 length is 14 residues. In DNA form, the CDR3 reads TGTGCCAGCAGCCCGAGGAACAGGGAGACTGAAGCTTTCTTT. It specifies CASSPRNRETEAFF.

This clonotype appeared many times. The V call is TRBV28, the J call TRBJ2-7; D unresolved. V was shortened by 4 bases and J by 5 bases, with 21 bases between the two germline ends. Germline-derived CDR1 and CDR2 are MDHEN and SYDVKM. The length of the CDR3 is 16 residues. CDR3 sequence (DNA): TGTGCCAGCAGTTCGCCCAACTTCGGCCTTGGGCACGAGCAGTACTTC. Protein sequence: CASSSPNFGLGHEQYF.

This chain links TRBV7-9 with TRBJ2-5; D not certain. Germline V gene sequence: CDR1 SEHNR, CDR2 FQNEAQ (reference sequence). CDR3 length: 15 amino acids. V lost 2 bases and J 1 base, leaving 11 bases between the germline ends. The CDR3: CASSLTEQFQETQYF. The CDR3 bases are TGTGCCAGCAGCTTAACAGAACAGTTCCAAGAGACCCAGTACTTC.

This rearrangement joins TRBV2 to TRBJ2-1; D is perhaps TRBD1 or TRBD2 (6 bases each). CDR1 is SNHLY, CDR2 FYNNEI, per germline. The CDR3 is 14 residues long. Between the trimmed V and J ends, which lost 10 bases and 5 bases, there was a span of 18 bases. The CDR3 reads CANQGGGPDNEQFF. CDR3 DNA sequence: TGTGCCAACCAAGGTGGGGGGCCAGACAATGAGCAGTTCTTC.

This clonotype was detected ten times or more. This sequence joins TRBV20-1 and TRBJ2-1; TRBD2 is a possible D gene (6 bases). The length of the CDR3 is 11 residues. Looked up from germline, CDR1 is DFQATT and CDR2 is SNEGSKA (reference sequence). Trimming shortened V by 5 bases and J by 12 bases, and 14 bases separated the two germline ends. The CDR3: CSAEWRGTQFF. The CDR3, as DNA: TGCAGTGCTGAGTGGAGGGGAACGCAGTTCTTC.

The chain recombines TRBV5-1 with TRBJ1-3; D gene uncertain. Deletions cut 4 bases from V and 4 bases from J, with 9 bases between. The CDR3 runs to 13 residues. CDR1 and CDR2 (germline): SGHRS, YFSETQ. This chain's CDR3 is CASSADGGNTIYF. The CDR3 DNA sequence: TGCGCCAGCAGCGCGGACGGAGGAAACACCATATATTTT.

This clonotype was counted ten times or more. This chain connects TRBV6-5 to TRBJ2-2, with 10 bases that match TRBD2. Germline lookup yields CDR1 MNHEY and CDR2 SVGAGI. CDR3 length equals 18 residues. With 8 bases clipped from V and 0 bases from J, the junction kept 12 bases outside the gene matches. The CDR3 bases are TGTGCCAGCCGGAGGACTAGCGGAGCGTTCGCGAACACCGGGGAGCTGTTTTTT. This sequence encodes CASRRTSGAFANTGELFF.

This clonotype has at least ten counts. This sequence joins TRBV7-2 and TRBJ1-2, with D perhaps matching TRBD1 (6 bases). This CDR3 spans 12 amino acids. Germline V lookup: CDR1 SGHTA, CDR2 FQGNSA. Between the trimmed V and J ends, which lost 5 bases and 7 bases, there was a span of 11 bases. The DNA of the CDR3 is TGTGCCAGCAGCCTCTCCAGGGGTGGCTACACCTTC. As protein: CASSLSRGGYTF.